Listed below are T cell receptor beta chains from one sample, sequenced in a study of blood T cell dynamics during melanoma immunotherapy. Sequencing was performed with immunoSEQ multiplex PCR; in TCRdb, only in-frame clones are kept and a portion is missing. Of about 19,000 clones listed, roughly 87% were seen once; the top ten hold about 7.5%. Sequencing used blood, obtained from a patient treated with checkpoint blockade. The receptors stem from a human donor with melanoma. Both conserved end residues are part of each CDR3. A D gene is named only where the DNA matches it firmly. For some rows the clone size is stated as once, few or many, or as a class when expanded; others skip it.

size: -
V: TRBV28
J: TRBJ2-7
D: TRBD1
CDR3: CASSLSGGIYEQYF
DNA: TGTGCCAGCAGTTTATCAGGGGGAATCTACGAGCAGTACTTC

size: once
V: TRBV7-8
J: TRBJ2-2
D: TRBD2
CDR3: CASSVAGRTGELFF
DNA: TGTGCCAGCAGCGTAGCGGGGAGAACCGGGGAGCTGTTTTTT

size: -
V: TRBV7-2
J: TRBJ1-5
D: TRBD1
CDR3: CASSLRQGDQPQHF
DNA: TGTGCCAGCAGCTTAAGACAGGGCGACCAGCCCCAGCATTTT

size: -
V: TRBV5-4
J: TRBJ1-2
D: -
CDR3: CASSPLGDEGYTF
DNA: TGTGCCAGCAGCCCTCTGGGAGACGAGGGCTACACCTTC

size: -
V: TRBV11-2
J: TRBJ2-5
D: -
CDR3: CASSLNSEPYF
DNA: TGTGCCAGCAGCTTAAATTCGGAACCTTACTTC

size: -
V: TRBV7-2
J: TRBJ2-7
D: TRBD1
CDR3: CASSSARDREEQYF
DNA: TGTGCCAGCAGTTCGGCTCGGGACAGGGAGGAGCAGTACTTC

size: -
V: TRBV30
J: TRBJ2-1
D: TRBD2
CDR3: CAWSAGTSGRNSYNEQFF
DNA: TGTGCCTGGAGCGCCGGGACTAGCGGGAGAAACTCCTACAATGAGCAGTTCTTC

size: -
V: TRBV30
J: TRBJ1-1
D: -
CDR3: CAWSATGNTEAFF
DNA: TGTGCCTGGAGCGCTACAGGGAACACTGAAGCTTTCTTT

size: -
V: TRBV10-2
J: TRBJ2-7
D: TRBD2
CDR3: CASSGTSGRVGEQYF
DNA: TGCGCCAGCAGTGGGACTAGCGGGCGGGTCGGAGAGCAGTACTTC

size: -
V: TRBV27
J: TRBJ2-1
D: TRBD2
CDR3: CASSFGGSGSYNEQFF
DNA: TGTGCCAGCAGTTTCGGCGGGAGCGGGTCCTACAATGAGCAGTTCTTC

size: -
V: TRBV10-3
J: TRBJ1-2
D: -
CDR3: CAISDAGRSYGYTF
DNA: TGTGCCATCAGTGATGCAGGGAGAAGTTATGGCTACACCTTC

size: -
V: TRBV11-2
J: TRBJ1-1
D: TRBD1
CDR3: CASSPGQMNTEAFF
DNA: TGTGCCAGCAGCCCGGGACAGATGAACACTGAAGCTTTCTTT

size: -
V: TRBV28
J: TRBJ2-3
D: -
CDR3: CASSLHPGGTDTQYF
DNA: TGTGCCAGCAGTTTACACCCCGGGGGCACAGATACGCAGTATTTT

size: -
V: TRBV4-3
J: TRBJ1-1
D: -
CDR3: CASSQRVGHSGMNTEAFF
DNA: TGCGCCAGCAGCCAAAGGGTGGGACATTCAGGGATGAACACTGAAGCTTTCTTT

size: -
V: TRBV7-9
J: TRBJ2-7
D: TRBD2
CDR3: CASSRERESIYEQYF
DNA: TGTGCCAGCAGCAGAGAGCGGGAGTCTATCTACGAGCAGTACTTC

size: -
V: TRBV7-9
J: TRBJ1-1
D: -
CDR3: CASSLAGGNTEAFF
DNA: TGTGCCAGCAGCTTAGCTGGCGGAAACACTGAAGCTTTCTTT

size: -
V: TRBV6-6
J: TRBJ1-2
D: -
CDR3: CAVRGGFGLYGYTF
DNA: TGTGCCGTGAGGGGGGGGTTCGGCCTCTATGGCTACACCTTC

size: -
V: TRBV28
J: TRBJ1-4
D: -
CDR3: CASRGAPATNEKLFF
DNA: TGTGCCAGCAGAGGGGCCCCAGCAACTAATGAAAAACTGTTTTTT

size: -
V: TRBV7-9
J: TRBJ2-5
D: -
CDR3: CASRFTGGETQYF
DNA: TGTGCCAGCAGGTTTACAGGCGGAGAGACCCAGTACTTC

size: -
V: TRBV30
J: TRBJ1-1
D: -
CDR3: CAWSARGEAFF
DNA: TGTGCCTGGAGTGCCAGGGGTGAAGCTTTCTTT

size: once
V: TRBV7-2
J: TRBJ1-1
D: TRBD1
CDR3: CASSWTGGLLEAFF
DNA: TGTGCCAGCAGCTGGACAGGGGGCTTACTTGAAGCTTTCTTT

size: -
V: TRBV21-1
J: TRBJ2-1
D: -
CDR3: CASSPRPKQFF
DNA: TGTGCCAGCAGCCCCCGACCTAAGCAGTTCTTC

size: -
V: TRBV4-3
J: TRBJ2-1
D: -
CDR3: CASSRQSGSPYNEQFF
DNA: TGCGCCAGCAGCCGACAAAGCGGTTCCCCCTACAATGAGCAGTTCTTC

size: once
V: TRBV28
J: TRBJ1-1
D: -
CDR3: CASSNAKEMNTEAFF
DNA: TGTGCCAGCAGTAACGCGAAAGAGATGAACACTGAAGCTTTCTTT

size: -
V: TRBV7-9
J: TRBJ2-4
D: -
CDR3: CASSLETVASPLKNIQYF
DNA: TGTGCCAGCAGCTTAGAGACTGTGGCATCGCCCCTGAAAAACATTCAGTACTTC

size: -
V: TRBV6-4
J: TRBJ1-1
D: -
CDR3: CASRSGRGGEAFF
DNA: TGTGCCAGCAGATCCGGCCGGGGGGGAGAAGCTTTCTTT

size: few
V: TRBV4-2
J: TRBJ2-1
D: -
CDR3: CASSQDESGLAANEQFF
DNA: TGTGCCAGCAGCCAAGATGAGAGCGGACTGGCCGCCAATGAGCAGTTCTTC

size: -
V: TRBV9
J: TRBJ2-7
D: -
CDR3: CASSVAVGLWYEQYF
DNA: TGTGCCAGCAGCGTAGCTGTAGGCCTTTGGTACGAGCAGTACTTC

size: -
V: TRBV5-1
J: TRBJ2-1
D: TRBD1
CDR3: CASSLGQGGDEQFF
DNA: TGCGCCAGCAGCCTAGGACAGGGGGGCGATGAGCAGTTCTTC

size: -
V: TRBV27
J: TRBJ2-1
D: TRBD2
CDR3: CAPDGVVGTSGIVDEQFF
DNA: TGTGCCCCCGACGGGGTTGTGGGGACTAGCGGGATAGTCGATGAGCAGTTCTTC

size: once
V: TRBV4-2
J: TRBJ1-6
D: TRBD1
CDR3: CASSQDSQGAGNSPLHF
DNA: TGTGCCAGCAGCCAAGATTCTCAGGGGGCGGGCAATTCACCCCTCCACTTT

size: -
V: TRBV11-2
J: TRBJ1-5
D: -
CDR3: CASSLDGGSNQPQHF
DNA: TGTGCCAGCAGCTTAGATGGAGGGAGCAATCAGCCCCAGCATTTT

size: -
V: TRBV6-5
J: TRBJ2-7
D: TRBD1
CDR3: CASSYSASGTGGQYF
DNA: TGTGCCAGCAGTTATTCCGCCTCCGGGACAGGGGGACAGTACTTC

size: -
V: TRBV30
J: TRBJ1-5
D: -
CDR3: CAWGQGQNNQPQHF
DNA: TGTGCCTGGGGCCAAGGACAGAACAATCAGCCCCAGCATTTT

size: -
V: TRBV7-7
J: TRBJ2-2
D: -
CDR3: CASSRAGPNTGELFF
DNA: TGTGCCAGCAGCCGTGCGGGACCGAACACCGGGGAGCTGTTTTTT

size: -
V: TRBV6-5
J: TRBJ1-4
D: -
CDR3: CASSYSPPGLNEKLFF
DNA: TGTGCCAGCAGTTACTCCCCGCCAGGGCTGAATGAAAAACTGTTTTTT

size: -
V: TRBV7-2
J: TRBJ1-1
D: TRBD1
CDR3: CASSLTDRGTEAFF
DNA: TGTGCCAGCAGCTTAACCGACAGGGGGACTGAAGCTTTCTTT

size: -
V: TRBV19
J: TRBJ2-3
D: TRBD2
CDR3: CASSFTSADTQYF
DNA: TGTGCCAGTAGTTTCACTAGCGCTGATACGCAGTATTTT

size: -
V: TRBV28
J: TRBJ2-7
D: TRBD1
CDR3: CASSDLYGTGGSYEQYF
DNA: TGTGCCAGCAGTGATCTATACGGGACAGGGGGCTCCTACGAGCAGTACTTC

size: -
V: TRBV29-1
J: TRBJ2-1
D: -
CDR3: CSVFATHEQFF
DNA: TGCAGCGTTTTCGCGACTCATGAGCAGTTCTTC

size: -
V: TRBV27
J: TRBJ1-2
D: -
CDR3: CASSSLQGAGVWNYGYTF
DNA: TGTGCCAGCAGCTCACTGCAGGGTGCCGGTGTTTGGAACTATGGCTACACCTTC

size: -
V: TRBV28
J: TRBJ2-3
D: TRBD2
CDR3: CASSLSSGTSSPTSTDTQYF
DNA: TGTGCCAGCAGTTTGTCTTCCGGGACTAGCAGCCCAACTAGCACAGATACGCAGTATTTT

size: -
V: TRBV5-4
J: TRBJ2-7
D: -
CDR3: CASSRGGVGSYEQYF
DNA: TGTGCCAGCAGCCGAGGGGGGGTAGGCTCCTACGAGCAGTACTTC

size: -
V: TRBV5-1
J: TRBJ1-4
D: -
CDR3: CASSFAGRDGKLFF
DNA: TGCGCCAGCAGCTTTGCAGGCAGGGACGGAAAACTGTTTTTT

size: -
V: TRBV6-6
J: TRBJ2-1
D: -
CDR3: CASSYGAEGNEQFF
DNA: TGTGCCAGCAGTTACGGGGCTGAAGGCAATGAGCAGTTCTTC

size: -
V: TRBV9
J: TRBJ2-7
D: -
CDR3: CASSVRGEPSYEQYF
DNA: TGTGCCAGCAGCGTTCGTGGAGAACCCTCCTACGAGCAGTACTTC

size: -
V: TRBV19
J: TRBJ2-2
D: -
CDR3: CASSSLQGWTGELFF
DNA: TGTGCCAGTAGTAGCCTCCAGGGGTGGACCGGGGAGCTGTTTTTT

size: -
V: TRBV23-1
J: TRBJ2-1
D: -
CDR3: CASSQSKRSSYNEQFF
DNA: TGCGCCAGCAGTCAATCTAAGCGGAGCTCCTACAATGAGCAGTTCTTC

size: -
V: TRBV11-2
J: TRBJ2-1
D: -
CDR3: CASSRTPWYSYNEQFF
DNA: TGTGCCAGCAGCCGCACTCCTTGGTACTCCTACAATGAGCAGTTCTTC

size: -
V: TRBV5-6
J: TRBJ1-2
D: -
CDR3: CASSLGILASGYTF
DNA: TGTGCCAGCAGCTTAGGCATACTCGCCAGTGGCTACACCTTC

size: -
V: TRBV9
J: TRBJ2-5
D: TRBD2
CDR3: CASSASVAGGRETQYF
DNA: TGTGCCAGCAGCGCGAGCGTAGCGGGAGGGCGGGAGACCCAGTACTTC

size: once
V: TRBV2
J: TRBJ2-3
D: -
CDR3: CASKLDPSTDTQYF
DNA: TGTGCCAGCAAGCTGGACCCTAGCACAGATACGCAGTATTTT